Presented here are 8 T cell receptor beta chains from one specimen sequenced in a study of blood T cell repertoires in COVID-19. The method was immunoSEQ multiplex PCR; TCRdb's version includes in-frame clones alone and lacks a portion of them. In the table there are some 49,000 clones, approximately 85% of which are singletons. The specimen was peripheral blood. The receptors derive from a woman aged 55-70 years with acute or convalescent COVID-19.

By sample share, this clone is medium-sized. CDR3 sequence (DNA): TGTGCCACCAGCAGAGATAGATCCCCTGGAAACACCATATATTTT. Amino acids: CATSRDRSPGNTIYF. V gene TRBV15 combines with J gene TRBJ1-3, with D unresolved. Trimming cost V 0 bases and J 2 bases, with 8 bases left between them. Germline-derived CDR1 and CDR2 are LNHNV and YYDKDF (reference sequence). This CDR3 is 15 amino acids long.

The V and J genes are TRBV28 and TRBJ2-7, with 7 nucleotides matching TRBD1. The CDR3 runs to 14 residues. Germline CDR1 and CDR2: MDHEN and SYDVKM. V lost 4 bases and J lost 6; bases outside the gene matches: 9. CDR3 region: CASSSNRGSSEQYF. The CDR3 DNA is TGTGCCAGCAGTTCAAACAGGGGCTCCAGCGAGCAGTACTTC.

The chain uses TRBV11-2 and TRBJ2-1; 8 bases match TRBD2. J was trimmed by 1 base and V by 4 bases; bases with no gene match: 9. This CDR3 has 17 amino acids. CDR1 and CDR2 (germline): SGHAT, FQNNGV. CDR3 protein: CASSSKVTSGSYNEQFF. The CDR3 nucleotides read TGTGCCAGCAGCTCCAAGGTAACTAGCGGATCCTACAATGAGCAGTTCTTC.

The chain employs TRBV7-2 and TRBJ2-7; 7 bases line up with TRBD1. Per the germline V gene, CDR1 is SGHTA and CDR2 is FQGNSA. Trimming removed 2 bases from V and 3 bases from J; junction bases left unmatched: 13. CDR3 size: 17 residues. This CDR3 is CASSLTASTGTLYEQYF. DNA of the CDR3: TGTGCCAGCAGCTTAACTGCGTCGACAGGGACCCTCTACGAGCAGTACTTC.

V usage is TRBV19 and J usage is TRBJ1-4; possibly TRBD1 for D (6 bases). The CDR3 consists of 17 residues. The V and J ends lost 4 bases and 5 bases respectively, with 20 bases between them. Germline V CDR1 and CDR2: LNHDA, SQIVND (reference sequence). The CDR3 region has the DNA TGTGCCAGTAGTACTGGGGGCACAAGGGTCGGGAATGAAAAACTGTTTTTT. It translates to CASSTGGTRVGNEKLFF.

The chain employs TRBV28 and TRBJ1-6; perhaps TRBD1 as D (6 bases). Germline assignment: CDR1 MDHEN and CDR2 SYDVKM. Trimming took off 3 bases at V and 6 bases at J, with 12 bases between the two ends. The CDR3 loop spans 15 amino acids. CDR3 residues: CASSFMDRPNSPLHF. CDR3 in DNA: TGTGCCAGCAGTTTCATGGACAGACCTAATTCACCCCTCCACTTT. The entire variable domain, with the rest obtained from reference TRBV28 and TRBJ1-6, is as follows: DVKVTQSSRYLVKRTGEKVFLECVQDMDHENMFWYRQDPGLGLRLIYFSYDVKMKEKGDIPEGYSVSREKKERFSLILESASTNQTSMYLCASSFMDRPNSPLHFGNGTRLTVT.

The genes are TRBV30 and TRBJ1-5; 9 positions agree with TRBD1. The germline V gene has CDR1 GTSNPN and CDR2 SVGIG (reference sequence). With V trimmed by 5 bases and J by 6 bases, 2 bases remained unmatched. The CDR3 loop spans 12 amino acids. The DNA of the CDR3 is TGTGCCTGGGGACAGGGGTTTCAGCCCCAGCATTTT. As protein: CAWGQGFQPQHF.

The chain employs TRBV5-6 and TRBJ2-1; perhaps TRBD2 as D (5 bases). CDR3 length equals 14 residues. Looked up from germline, CDR1 is SGHDT and CDR2 is YYEEEE. V was trimmed by 1 base and J by 5 bases, leaving 10 bases between them. The CDR3 region has the DNA TGTGCCAGCAGCTTGCCTAACGGGGACAATGAGCAGTTCTTC. Its translation is CASSLPNGDNEQFF.